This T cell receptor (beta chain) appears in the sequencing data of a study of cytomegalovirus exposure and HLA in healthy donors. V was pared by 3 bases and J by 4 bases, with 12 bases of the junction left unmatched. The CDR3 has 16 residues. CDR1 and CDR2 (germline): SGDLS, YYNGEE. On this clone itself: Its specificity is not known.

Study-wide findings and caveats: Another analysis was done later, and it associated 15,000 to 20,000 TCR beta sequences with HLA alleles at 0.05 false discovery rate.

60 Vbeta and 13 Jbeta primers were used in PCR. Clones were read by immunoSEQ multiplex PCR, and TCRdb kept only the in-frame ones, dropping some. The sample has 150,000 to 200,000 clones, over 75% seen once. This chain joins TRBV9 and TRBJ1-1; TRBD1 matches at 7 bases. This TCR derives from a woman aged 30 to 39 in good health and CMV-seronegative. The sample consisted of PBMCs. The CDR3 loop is CASSAKGGQRLTEAFF. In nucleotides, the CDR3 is TGTGCCAGCAGCGCCAAAGGGGGCCAAAGGCTCACTGAAGCTTTCTTT.